This T cell receptor beta chain appears in the sequencing data of a study of T-cell reconstitution after alpha-beta-depleted transplantation in children. The CDR3 sequence is 16 residues long. V lost 0 bases and J lost 0, with 10 bases in between. Looked up from germline, CDR1 is SGHNT and CDR2 is YYREEE (reference sequence). TCRbeta library construction was performed incorporating unique molecular identifiers. One entry per CDR3 protein, called by TCRdb with MiXCR from the PCR reads. Here the sample spans 200,000 to 250,000 distinct CDR3 sequences, around 10% being singletons. The source of this sequence is a human donor who donated a stem cell graft to a child with acute lymphoblastic leukemia. The chain has TRBV5-4 and TRBJ1-3; D gene ambiguous. The source was PBMCs from the stem cell graft donor, collected from the stem cell graft. The CDR3: CASSLDSVRSGNTIYF. CDR3 bases: TGTGCCAGCAGCTTGGATTCGGTGCGCTCTGGAAACACCATATATTTT.